These 13 T cell receptor beta chains originate from one sample sequenced in a study of read filtering for tumor transcriptome and immune sequencing. Molecular barcoded adaptors covering alpha/delta and beta/gamma chains were used on around 400 ng RNA. Each CDR3 protein is one row after TCRdb ran MiXCR on the reads. The sample includes 100,000 to 150,000 distinct CDR3 sequences, around 13% of them seen just once. The sample was a population of CD138-negative cells sorted from bone marrow. The origin of the receptors is a donor over 35 with multiple myeloma.

This clonotype was seen repeatedly, ten times or more. The V and J genes are TRBV18 and TRBJ2-3; D assignment may be TRBD1 or TRBD2 (5 bases each). The CDR3 loop spans 12 amino acids. Trimming took off 3 bases at V and 6 bases at J, with 7 bases between the two ends. In germline, CDR1 is KGHSH, CDR2 LQKENI. The CDR3 loop reads CASSPGDDTQYF. The CDR3 bases are TGTGCCAGCTCACCGGGGGACGATACGCAGTATTTT.

This clonotype was seen at least ten times. The CDR3 is CSARDRSGTSGTGELFF. Written as DNA, the CDR3 is TGCAGTGCTAGAGATCGATCCGGGACTAGCGGGACCGGGGAGCTGTTTTTT. This chain links TRBV20-1 with TRBJ2-2; 12 nucleotides line up with TRBD2. The trim removed 0 bases at V and 5 bases at J, leaving 7 bases unmatched. Germline V gene lookup returns CDR1 DFQATT and CDR2 SNEGSKA (reference sequence). This CDR3 contains 17 residues.

This clonotype was seen many times. The chain joins TRBV20-1 to TRBJ1-2, with TRBD1 matching 8 bases. After removal of 4 bases from V and 4 bases from J, the junction contained 8 bases not matched to a gene. This CDR3 spans 14 amino acids. The germline CDR1 and CDR2 sequences are DFQATT and SNEGSKA (reference sequence). CDR3 DNA sequence: TGCAGTGCTACAGACAGGGGATACACCTATGGCTACACCTTC. Translating gives CSATDRGYTYGYTF.

Only one count was recorded for this clonotype. One end of the junction varies from germline; a read error may be responsible. V is TRBV12-3 or TRBV12-4 and J is TRBJ1-3; no firm D call. This CDR3 is built from 12 residues. The CDR3 nucleotides read TGTGCCAGCAGAAGGACGGGAAGCACCATATATTTT. Encoded protein: CASRRTGSTIYF.

The table lists this clonotype with many counts. The genes are TRBV29-1 and TRBJ2-7; the match to TRBD2 covers 14 bases. This CDR3 is 12 amino acids long. The junction had 3 bases not matched to a gene; V was cut back by 7 bases and J by 7 bases. Per germline, CDR1 SQVTM and CDR2 ANQGSEA. CDR3 nucleotide sequence: TGCAGCGCCCGGACTAGCGGGAGGGAGCAGTACTTC. Protein product: CSARTSGREQYF.

This clonotype has a count of ten or more. This chain connects TRBV6-5 to TRBJ2-2; a weak D match, TRBD1 (6 bases). The germline gives CDR1 MNHEY, CDR2 SVGAGI. The V end lost 6 bases, the J end lost 7 bases, and 12 bases lay between the germline ends. The CDR3 consists of 13 residues. CDR3 protein: CASSLQGYGELFF. DNA for the CDR3: TGTGCCAGCAGCCTACAGGGATACGGGGAGCTGTTTTTT.

This clonotype was picked up a small number of times. The chain has TRBV12-5 and TRBJ1-2; possible D gene TRBD1, 5 bases. V lost 2 bases and J lost 4, with 11 bases in between. This CDR3 is 14 amino acids long. Germline V CDR1 and CDR2: LGHNT, FRNRAP. The DNA of the CDR3 is TGTGCTAGTGGTTTGCCCGGGACCCCCTATGGCTACACCTTC. Its translation is CASGLPGTPYGYTF.

The rearrangement links TRBV14 to TRBJ1-2; tentatively, D is TRBD1 (5 bases). The CDR3 extends over 13 amino acids. CDR1 is SGHDN, CDR2 FVKESK, per germline. The V and J ends lost 1 base and 4 bases respectively, with 7 bases between them. For the CDR3, the DNA is TGTGCCAGCAGCCAAGTCGACAGCTATGGCTACACCTTC. It is translated as CASSQVDSYGYTF.

About this clonotype itself: This may arise from a read error, as a much more abundant clone is one base away. Likely a read error: the CDR3 ends without its conserved phenylalanine or tryptophan. The gene calls are TRBV19 and TRBJ2-3, with D tentatively TRBD1 or TRBD2 (5 bases each). The V and J ends lost 11 bases and 4 bases respectively, with 16 bases between them. Germline CDR1 is LNHDA and CDR2 is SQIVND (reference sequence). The CDR3 has 13 amino acids. CDR3 nucleotide sequence: TGTGCCGCTAGATCCGGGGCGGCAGATACGCAGTATTTA. Amino acids: CAARSGAADTQYL.

This clonotype has ten or more counts. The rearrangement links TRBV29-1 to TRBJ1-1; D remains ambiguous. V lost 8 bases and J 5 bases, leaving 9 bases between the germline ends. Germline CDR1 is SQVTM and CDR2 is ANQGSEA. The CDR3 loop spans 10 amino acids. The CDR3 DNA reads as TGCAGCTTCGTCAGGACTGAAGCTTTCTTT. It translates to CSFVRTEAFF.

This clonotype appeared many times. The chain has TRBV19 and TRBJ2-2; D gene ambiguous. This CDR3 region has 15 residues. CDR1 and CDR2 (germline): LNHDA, SQIVND (reference sequence). Trimming shortened V by 3 bases and J by 3 bases, and 11 bases separated the two germline ends. The CDR3 DNA is TGTGCCAGTAGTATTAGTCCGACGCACACCGGGGAGCTGTTTTTT. Amino acid sequence: CASSISPTHTGELFF.

This clonotype was found many times. This chain links TRBV20-1 with TRBJ1-4, with 8 bases fitting TRBD1. This CDR3 region has 13 residues. Germline V gene lookup returns CDR1 DFQATT and CDR2 SNEGSKA (reference sequence). CDR3 residues: CGGQAGSDEKLFF. In DNA, the CDR3 is TGCGGGGGACAGGCTGGGAGCGACGAAAAACTGTTTTTT.

This clonotype was recorded many times. The rearrangement links TRBV5-4 to TRBJ2-5; no reliable D call. Trimming removed 0 bases from V and 2 bases from J, with 8 bases in between. Germline loops: CDR1 SGHNT, CDR2 YYREEE (reference sequence). This CDR3 is built from 14 residues. The DNA of the CDR3 is TGTGCCAGCAGCTTGGGGGATCGTCAAGAGACCCAGTACTTC. Residues: CASSLGDRQETQYF.